A selection of T cell receptor beta chains follows, all from one sample in a study of T cell responses to AZD1222 COVID-19 vaccine. The assay was immunoSEQ multiplex PCR, and TCRdb's table has in-frame clones only and misses some. The table shows under 150,000 clones, with approximately 92% occurring only once. The sequences come from peripheral blood, collected 28 days after the second AZD1222 dose. The source is an adult who received the AZD1222 COVID-19 vaccine. Both conserved end residues are part of each CDR3. Fields, in order: clone size, D gene, V gene, CDR3 protein. D genes are given only for firm matches. Size is stated for part of the rows, as once, few or many counts, or as a class when the clone is expanded.

clone size: .; D gene: .; V gene: TRBV10-3; CDR3 protein: CAISAQGNEKLFF
clone size: .; D gene: TRBD1; V gene: TRBV19; CDR3 protein: CASEGARNSPLHF
clone size: .; D gene: .; V gene: TRBV7-9; CDR3 protein: CASSLGLLGTEAFF
clone size: .; D gene: .; V gene: TRBV19; CDR3 protein: CASSEVNAYYGYTF
clone size: .; D gene: TRBD1; V gene: TRBV12-5; CDR3 protein: CASGQDRANQPQHF
clone size: .; D gene: TRBD1; V gene: TRBV5-6; CDR3 protein: CASSKGQGSYNSPLHF
clone size: .; D gene: TRBD1; V gene: TRBV11-3; CDR3 protein: CASSLLTGGTGNTIYF
clone size: .; D gene: .; V gene: TRBV5-4; CDR3 protein: CASSLEARGYTF
clone size: .; D gene: TRBD2; V gene: TRBV10-3; CDR3 protein: CAISQAGDTGELFF
clone size: .; D gene: .; V gene: TRBV5-5; CDR3 protein: CASSSSPTKIGGYTF
clone size: .; D gene: .; V gene: TRBV6-5; CDR3 protein: CASEPGLNNEQFF
clone size: .; D gene: .; V gene: TRBV5-5; CDR3 protein: CASSLESGSNQPQHF
clone size: .; D gene: .; V gene: TRBV7-2; CDR3 protein: CASTSGWRSPLHF
clone size: .; D gene: .; V gene: TRBV4-3; CDR3 protein: CASSRGSLVTDTQYF
clone size: .; D gene: .; V gene: TRBV11-3; CDR3 protein: CASSLAQGSLGTDTQYF
clone size: .; D gene: TRBD2; V gene: TRBV9; CDR3 protein: CASSGDPSGRNRDEQYF
clone size: .; D gene: .; V gene: TRBV20-1; CDR3 protein: CSAVDRNEQFF
clone size: .; D gene: .; V gene: TRBV18; CDR3 protein: CASSPTGNYGYTF
clone size: .; D gene: TRBD1; V gene: TRBV2; CDR3 protein: CASTPGDRPYEQYF
clone size: .; D gene: .; V gene: TRBV24-1; CDR3 protein: CATSDLDGFLETQYF
clone size: once; D gene: .; V gene: TRBV30; CDR3 protein: CAWSAGLEGNNEQFF
clone size: .; D gene: TRBD2; V gene: TRBV3-1/TRBV3-2; CDR3 protein: CASTRAGGPYEQYF
clone size: few; D gene: .; V gene: TRBV15; CDR3 protein: CATSRAITGRASTDTQYF
clone size: .; D gene: TRBD2; V gene: TRBV5-1; CDR3 protein: CASSAGLVGDTQYF